This T cell receptor (beta chain) was sequenced in a study of cytomegalovirus exposure and HLA in healthy donors. It was with 60 Vbeta and 13 Jbeta primers that the PCR ran. Profiling relied on immunoSEQ multiplex PCR, and the TCRdb table lists in-frame clones only, not all of them. The sample holds under 200,000 clones, 68% seen once. In its sample, this clone was seen once. As yet, its antigen is unknown. Trimming at V came to 6 bases and at J to 7 bases, leaving 6 bases not matched to a gene. The CDR3 extends over 15 amino acids. The germline gives CDR1 MNHNS, CDR2 SASEGT. Overall study results and limits: Researchers reportedly found TCR beta sequences accurately predicted most subjects' HLA-A and HLA-B alleles.

The TCR originated in a woman aged 40 to 50 in good health and CMV-seropositive. V is TRBV6-1 and J is TRBJ2-3; 14 bases are shared with TRBD2. Source material: PBMCs. CDR3 nucleotides: TGTGCCAGCAGACCGACTAGCGGGGGGGCATATACGCAGTATTTT. This translates into CASRPTSGGAYTQYF.